These 9 T cell receptor beta chains originate from one sample sequenced in a study of blood T cells in healthy people across ages. The second PCR ran roughly 6 to 12 cycles with a sample-barcoded 5' primer and J-beta primers. TCRdb reprocessed the 5' RACE reads via MiXCR and lists one record per CDR3 protein. This table has over a million distinct CDR3 sequences, more than 35% appearing once. The sequencing sample was made of blood. All receptors derive from a woman aged 60-75 years in good health.

The J gene is TRBJ2-7, the V gene TRBV14, with D possibly being TRBD2 (7 bases). V dropped 4 bases and J dropped 6 bases, with 19 bases sitting between them. Germline CDR1 and CDR2: SGHDN and FVKESK. This CDR3 has 15 amino acids. CDR3 residues: CASSLRGGRMREQYF. CDR3 sequence (DNA): TGTGCCAGCAGCCTAAGGGGGGGGCGGATGCGCGAGCAGTACTTC.

The chain links TRBV18 to TRBJ2-1, with D possibly TRBD1 on 6 matching bases. Trimming took off 0 bases at V and 5 bases at J, with 8 bases between the two ends. Looked up from germline, CDR1 is KGHSH and CDR2 is LQKENI. The CDR3 consists of 14 residues. The CDR3: CASSPPTGNNEQFF. Written as DNA, the CDR3 is TGTGCCAGCTCACCACCGACAGGTAACAATGAGCAGTTCTTC.

CDR3 DNA: TGTGCCAGCAGAAAGGGACAGGGGGACTACGAGCAGTACTTC. Encoded protein: CASRKGQGDYEQYF. V is TRBV6-6 and J is TRBJ2-7, with TRBD1 identical over 11 bases. Per germline, CDR1 MNHNY and CDR2 SVGAGI (reference sequence). This CDR3 is built from 14 residues. Trimming at V came to 6 bases and at J to 3 bases, leaving 4 bases not matched to a gene.

The chain uses TRBV15 and TRBJ2-5; D is undetermined. The CDR3 is made up of 13 amino acids. Germline V CDR1 and CDR2: LNHNV, YYDKDF (reference sequence). Trimming left V 4 bases short and J 11 bases short, with 17 bases between. The CDR3 DNA sequence: TGTGCCACCAGCAAGTTGCGAGGCAATGAGCAGTACTTC. Translation gives CATSKLRGNEQYF. The full variable domain, completed using reference TRBV15 and TRBJ2-5, is DAMVIQNPRYQVTQFGKPVTLSCSQTLNHNVMYWYQQKSSQAPKLLFHYYDKDFNNEADTPDNFQSRRPNTSFCFLDIRSPGLGDTAMYLCATSKLRGNEQYFGPGTRLLVL.

This clonotype has a handful of counts. This chain links TRBV7-9 with TRBJ2-7; 8 bases fit TRBD2. V lost 6 bases and J lost 7; bases outside the gene matches: 11. The CDR3 length is 14 residues. The germline V gene has CDR1 SEHNR and CDR2 FQNEAQ (reference sequence). The CDR3 DNA is TGTGCCAGCAGTCTTAGCGGGACCTACAATGAGCAGTACTTC. Its translation: CASSLSGTYNEQYF.

The chain uses TRBV4-1 and TRBJ2-7, with 9 bases aligning to TRBD1. V lost 4 bases to trimming and J lost 6 bases; unmatched junction nucleotides: 10. In germline, CDR1 is MGHRA, CDR2 YSYEKL. The CDR3 is made up of 15 amino acids. The chain's CDR3 is CASSPNRDRASEQYV. The CDR3 DNA is TGCGCCAGCAGCCCCAACAGGGACAGGGCGAGCGAGCAGTACGTC.

In the case of this clonotype: A much larger clone sits a single nucleotide away, making a read error possible. V and J are TRBV3-1 and TRBJ2-7; 7 bases match TRBD2. Germline CDR1 is LGHDT and CDR2 is YNNKEL (reference sequence). The junction had 9 bases not matched to a gene; V was cut back by 0 bases and J by 7 bases. The CDR3 loop spans 15 amino acids. The CDR3, as DNA: TGTGCCAGCAGCCAAGATCCAGCGGGATACAATGAGCAGTACTTC. Its translation: CASSQDPAGYNEQYF.

This clonotype occurred a few times. The chain employs TRBV2 and TRBJ1-6; 7 bases agree with TRBD1. CDR3 length: 15 amino acids. Germline trimming cut 6 bases from V and 7 bases from J; bases unmatched to any gene: 9. Germline CDR1 and CDR2: SNHLY and FYNNEI. CDR3 bases: TGTGCCAGCAGGACCCGGGACAGAGCCAATTCACCCCTCCACTTT. Encoded protein: CASRTRDRANSPLHF.

The sample holds a few counts of this clonotype. This chain joins TRBV5-1 and TRBJ2-3; TRBD1 matches at 8 bases. V was pared by 3 bases and J by 6 bases, with 6 bases of the junction left unmatched. Germline-derived CDR1 and CDR2 are SGHRS and YFSETQ. This CDR3 contains 14 residues. As DNA, the CDR3 is TGCGCCAGCAGCTGGGCAGGGGGCATGGATACGCAGTATTTT. Protein product: CASSWAGGMDTQYF.